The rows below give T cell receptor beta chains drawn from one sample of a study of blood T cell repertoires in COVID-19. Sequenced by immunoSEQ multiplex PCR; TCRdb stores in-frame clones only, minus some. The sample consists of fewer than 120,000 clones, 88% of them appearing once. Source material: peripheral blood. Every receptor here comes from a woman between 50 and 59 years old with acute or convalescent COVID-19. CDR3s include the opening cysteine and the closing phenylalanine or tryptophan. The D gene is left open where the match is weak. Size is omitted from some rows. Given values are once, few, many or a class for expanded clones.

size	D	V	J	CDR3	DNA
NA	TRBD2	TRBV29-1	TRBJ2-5	CSVARTSGKETQYF	TGCAGCGTCGCGAGGACTAGCGGGAAAGAGACCCAGTACTTC
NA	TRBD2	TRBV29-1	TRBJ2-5	CSVDASGRGETQYF	TGCAGCGTTGATGCTAGCGGGAGAGGAGAGACCCAGTACTTC
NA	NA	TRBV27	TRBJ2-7	CASSLEAGSSYEQYF	TGTGCCAGCAGTTTAGAGGCGGGGAGCTCCTACGAGCAGTACTTC
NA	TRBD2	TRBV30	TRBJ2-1	CAWSPTSGGNNEQFF	TGTGCCTGGAGTCCAACTAGCGGGGGAAACAATGAGCAGTTCTTC
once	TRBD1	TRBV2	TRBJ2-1	CASSETGDSYNEQFF	TGTGCCAGCAGTGAGACAGGGGACTCCTACAATGAGCAGTTCTTC
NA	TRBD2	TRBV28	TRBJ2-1	CASRRTSGINEQFF	TGTGCCAGCAGGAGGACTAGCGGGATTAATGAGCAGTTCTTC
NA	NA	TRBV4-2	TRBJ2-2	CASSQPMGADSYTGELFF	TGTGCCAGCAGCCAACCGATGGGGGCGGACTCCTACACCGGGGAGCTGTTTTTT
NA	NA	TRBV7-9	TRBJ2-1	CASSFQDLYNEQFF	TGTGCCAGCAGCTTCCAGGACTTATACAATGAGCAGTTCTTC
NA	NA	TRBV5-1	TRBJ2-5	CASSRDIQETQYF	TGCGCCAGCAGTAGGGACATACAAGAGACCCAGTACTTC
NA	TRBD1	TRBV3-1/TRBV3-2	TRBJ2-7	CASSQGTGGGEQYF	TGTGCCAGCAGCCAAGGGACAGGGGGCGGCGAGCAGTACTTC
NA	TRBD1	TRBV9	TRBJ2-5	CASSAEPGTGGGETQYF	TGTGCCAGCAGCGCTGAACCCGGGACAGGGGGAGGAGAGACCCAGTACTTC
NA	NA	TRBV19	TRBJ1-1	CASSMNKNTEAFF	TGTGCCAGTAGTATGAACAAGAACACTGAAGCTTTCTTT
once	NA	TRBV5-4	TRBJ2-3	CASSFHSNTQYF	TGTGCCAGCAGCTTTCATTCCAATACGCAGTATTTT
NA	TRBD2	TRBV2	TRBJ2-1	CASRKASGSDEQFF	TGTGCCAGCAGAAAGGCTAGCGGGAGTGATGAGCAGTTCTTC
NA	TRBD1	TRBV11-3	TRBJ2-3	CASSEGAVTDTQYF	TGTGCCAGCAGCGAGGGGGCAGTCACAGATACGCAGTATTTT
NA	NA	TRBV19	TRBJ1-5	CASSMANSNQPQHF	TGTGCCAGTAGTATGGCAAATAGCAATCAGCCCCAGCATTTT
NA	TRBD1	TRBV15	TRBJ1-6	CATSRGYLRTGGSPLHF	TGTGCCACCAGCAGGGGGTACCTCAGGACAGGGGGATCACCCCTCCACTTT
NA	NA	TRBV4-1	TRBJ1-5	CASSQEGGFQPQHF	TGCGCCAGCAGCCAAGAAGGAGGGTTTCAGCCCCAGCATTTT
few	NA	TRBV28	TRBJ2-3	CASGKGGTDTQYF	TGTGCCTCCGGGAAGGGTGGCACAGATACGCAGTATTTT
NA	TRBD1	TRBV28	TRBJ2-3	CASMGQGAQSDTQYF	TGTGCCAGCATGGGACAGGGGGCGCAATCAGATACGCAGTATTTT
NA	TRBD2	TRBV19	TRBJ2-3	CASTTSDSEGDTQYF	TGTGCCAGCACAACTAGCGATTCAGAAGGAGATACGCAGTATTTT
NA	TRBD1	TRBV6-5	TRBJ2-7	CASSPSGGGSYEQYF	TGTGCCAGCAGTCCCTCAGGGGGCGGAAGCTACGAGCAGTACTTC
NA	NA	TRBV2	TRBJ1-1	CASRDTGHTEAFF	TGTGCCAGCCGGGACACCGGCCACACTGAAGCTTTCTTT
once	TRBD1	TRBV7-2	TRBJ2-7	CASSTLGGQVPPYEQYF	TGTGCCAGCAGCACCCTGGGGGGACAGGTGCCTCCCTACGAGCAGTACTTC
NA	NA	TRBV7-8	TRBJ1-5	CASSQMTGPNQPQHF	TGTGCCAGCAGCCAAATGACAGGACCCAATCAGCCCCAGCATTTT
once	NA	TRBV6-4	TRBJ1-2	CASIDGVENYGYTF	TGTGCCAGCATAGACGGGGTAGAGAACTATGGCTACACCTTC
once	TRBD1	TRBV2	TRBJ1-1	CASSPQGVEAFF	TGTGCCAGCAGCCCCCAGGGGGTTGAAGCTTTCTTT
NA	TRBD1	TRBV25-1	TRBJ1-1	CASNRGNTEAFF	TGTGCCAGCAACAGGGGAAACACTGAAGCTTTCTTT
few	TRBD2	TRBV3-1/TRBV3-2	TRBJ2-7	CASSQTRGLAGIEQYF	TGTGCCAGCAGCCAAACACGGGGACTAGCGGGAATCGAGCAGTACTTC
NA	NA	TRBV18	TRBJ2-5	CASSPYGETQYF	TGTGCCAGCTCGCCGTACGGGGAGACCCAGTACTTC
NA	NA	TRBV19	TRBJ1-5	CASSHRSGDLNQPQHF	TGTGCCAGTAGCCATCGGTCGGGGGATTTGAATCAGCCCCAGCATTTT
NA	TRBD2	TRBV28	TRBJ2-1	CASSLTSGRRFSEQFF	TGTGCCAGCAGTTTGACTAGCGGGAGGAGGTTTTCGGAGCAGTTCTTC
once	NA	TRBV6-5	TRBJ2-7	CASSWGEAGPFYEQYF	TGTGCCAGCAGTTGGGGAGAAGCGGGTCCGTTCTACGAGCAGTACTTC
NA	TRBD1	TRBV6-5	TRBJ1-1	CVSSRQGAKETEAFF	TGTGTCAGCAGCAGACAGGGTGCAAAGGAGACTGAAGCTTTCTTT
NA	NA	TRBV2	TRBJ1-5	CASSARTLNQPQHF	TGTGCCAGCAGTGCCCGGACACTTAATCAGCCCCAGCATTTT
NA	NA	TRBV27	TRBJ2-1	CASSLGGPSYNEQFF	TGTGCCAGCAGTTTAGGAGGCCCTTCCTACAATGAGCAGTTCTTC
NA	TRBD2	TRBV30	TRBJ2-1	CAWSVRIGGGRAREQFF	TGTGCCTGGAGTGTTAGGATCGGGGGCGGGAGGGCCAGGGAGCAGTTCTTC
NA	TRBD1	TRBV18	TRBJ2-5	CASSPNFGQGARETQYF	TGTGCCAGCTCACCAAACTTTGGACAGGGGGCAAGAGAGACCCAGTACTTC
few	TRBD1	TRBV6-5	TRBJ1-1	CASIFRQGLTEAFF	TGTGCCAGCATATTTCGACAGGGTTTAACTGAAGCTTTCTTT
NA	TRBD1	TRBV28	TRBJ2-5	CASSGPGTGEETQYF	TGTGCCAGCAGTGGTCCCGGGACAGGGGAGGAGACCCAGTACTTC
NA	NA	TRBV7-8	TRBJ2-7	CASSQTGSFFEQYF	TGTGCCAGCAGCCAAACAGGGTCCTTTTTCGAGCAGTACTTC
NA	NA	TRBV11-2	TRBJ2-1	CASSLKRNEQFF	TGTGCCAGCAGCTTAAAGAGGAATGAGCAGTTCTTC
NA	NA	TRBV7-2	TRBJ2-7	CASSLAGEAGEQYF	TGTGCCAGCAGCTTAGCTGGAGAGGCCGGCGAGCAGTACTTC
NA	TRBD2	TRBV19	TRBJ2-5	CASSATGGETQYF	TGTGCCAGTAGTGCCACGGGAGGTGAGACCCAGTACTTC
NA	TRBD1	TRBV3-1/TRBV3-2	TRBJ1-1	CASSQDYLGGPQGEAFF	TGTGCCAGCAGCCAAGATTACTTAGGGGGCCCGCAAGGTGAAGCTTTCTTT
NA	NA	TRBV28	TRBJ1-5	CASSLVTGTANQPQHF	TGTGCCAGCAGTTTAGTTACAGGCACTGCTAATCAGCCCCAGCATTTT
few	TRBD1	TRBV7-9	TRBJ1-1	CASSLGQGGWYTEAFF	TGTGCCAGCAGCTTAGGACAGGGAGGTTGGTACACTGAAGCTTTCTTT
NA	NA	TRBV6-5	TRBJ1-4	CASSNREEKLFF	TGTGCCAGCAGTAACAGGGAAGAAAAACTGTTTTTT
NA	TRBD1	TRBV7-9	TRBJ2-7	CASSSGTGFYEQYF	TGTGCCAGCAGCTCGGGGACAGGGTTCTACGAGCAGTACTTC
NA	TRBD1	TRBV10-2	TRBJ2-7	CASRPGQLSYEQYF	TGCGCCAGCAGACCGGGACAGCTCTCCTACGAGCAGTACTTC
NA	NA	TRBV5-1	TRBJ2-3	CASSLNRQDWGDTQYF	TGCGCCAGCAGCTTGAATCGCCAGGACTGGGGAGATACGCAGTATTTT